This entry features one T cell receptor (beta chain) sequence. The target antigen is unknown. A junction boundary mismatches the germline segment, possibly from a read error. Both iRepertoire HTBI primers and Arm-PCR of CDR3 regions were used to build the TCR beta libraries. TCRdb reprocessed the multiplex PCR reads with MiXCR, giving one entry per CDR3 protein. The sample holds about 500,000 distinct CDR3 sequences, roughly 17% seen once. The CDR3 contains 13 residues. Germline-derived CDR1 and CDR2 are LNHDA and SQIVND (reference sequence). The sample belongs to a study of regulatory T cells in long-lasting Graves disease. Study conclusions and caveats: TCR diversity in persistent Graves' patients was below that of newly diagnosed ones.

The time point here: newly diagnosed GD, antithyroid drugs for less than 3 months. Preparation of the TCR library used RNA extracted from PBMCs. The authors drew around 9 milliliters of peripheral blood into EDTA tubes. These data also formed part of another study, on T cells in Graves' hyperthyroidism and ophthalmopathy. That work contributes: An initial round of RT-PCR targeting the TCR CDR3 relied on the HTBI primer set. Stable hyperthyroidism was separated from ophthalmopathy by a model based on 13 V-J features.

The V call is TRBV19, the J call TRBJ1-1; D uncertain. Sequenced here: peripheral blood mononuclear cells (PBMCs), sampled at new diagnosis, from a patient treated with antithyroid drugs. This receptor was obtained from a middle-aged man with Graves disease. CDR3 coding DNA: TGTGCCAGTAGAAATTTGGGGAACTCTGAAGCTTTCTTT. It encodes CASRNLGNSEAFF.